These 20 T cell receptor beta chains came from one sample sequenced in a study of cytomegalovirus exposure and HLA in healthy donors. The PCR ran on 60 Vbeta and 13 Jbeta primers. Assay used: immunoSEQ multiplex PCR; TCRdb lists only in-frame clones, some missing. The table records about 200,000 clones, about 72% of them present only once. Sequencing used PBMCs. These receptor sequences come from a male donor in good health and CMV-seronegative.

The chain links TRBV15 to TRBJ2-3; the D gene is possibly TRBD2 (6 bases). This CDR3 is built from 14 residues. CDR1 LNHNV and CDR2 YYDKDF come from the germline V gene (reference sequence). V gave up 2 bases and J gave up 2 bases, with 8 bases separating them. The CDR3 nucleotides read TGTGCCACCAGCAGAATAGCGGACACAGATACGCAGTATTTT. Translated: CATSRIADTDTQYF.

A note on this clone: At one of its ends the junction is not consistent with the germline gene, which may arise from a read error. The V gene is TRBV7-9, the J gene TRBJ2-7; 10 nucleotides align to TRBD1. This CDR3 is built from 14 residues. Looked up from germline, CDR1 is SEHNR and CDR2 is FQNEAQ (reference sequence). CDR3 sequence reads: CSSSLGQGTYEQYF. The CDR3 bases are TGTTCCAGCAGCTTGGGACAGGGGACGTACGAGCAGTACTTC.

The chain carries TRBV5-1 and TRBJ2-1; 14 bases align to TRBD2. Losses at the gene ends were 4 bases for V and 7 bases for J; bases not matched to a gene: 4. CDR1 and CDR2 from the germline V gene are SGHRS and YFSETQ. The CDR3 contains 15 residues. CDR3 DNA: TGCGCCAGCAGCGAGGGACTAGCGGGAGTGAATGAGCAGTTCTTC. Residues: CASSEGLAGVNEQFF.

This clone has a handful of counts. The rearrangement links TRBV19 to TRBJ2-7, with 7 bases fitting TRBD2. V lost 8 bases to trimming and J lost 3 bases; unmatched junction nucleotides: 1. In germline, CDR1 is LNHDA, CDR2 SQIVND (reference sequence). The CDR3 is made up of 11 amino acids. CDR3 DNA: TGTGCCAGTGGGGGGGGCTACGAGCAGTACTTC. Translation gives CASGGGYEQYF.

The chain recombines TRBV4-1 with TRBJ1-5, with 7 bases matching TRBD1. The germline V gene has CDR1 MGHRA and CDR2 YSYEKL. J was trimmed by 0 bases and V by 4 bases; bases with no gene match: 6. The CDR3 sequence is 16 residues long. Here the CDR3 DNA reads TGCGCCAGCAGCCGAACCGGGACAGATAGCAATCAGCCCCAGCATTTT. Amino acid sequence: CASSRTGTDSNQPQHF.

The chain links TRBV7-6 to TRBJ2-2, with 7 bases fitting TRBD2. Trimming at V came to 5 bases and at J to 7 bases, leaving 4 bases not matched to a gene. This CDR3 has 13 residues. Germline V gene sequence: CDR1 SGHVS, CDR2 FNYEAQ. The CDR3 DNA is TGTGCCAGCAGCCGAAGCGGGGTCGGGGAGCTGTTTTTT. It is translated as CASSRSGVGELFF.

J is TRBJ2-1 and V is TRBV5-1; TRBD2 matches at 8 bases. V lost 4 bases and J lost 1; bases outside the gene matches: 10. CDR1 and CDR2 from the germline V gene are SGHRS and YFSETQ. The CDR3 contains 17 residues. This chain's CDR3 is CASSTGLLAESYNEQFF. The DNA for the CDR3 is TGCGCCAGCAGCACTGGCCTACTAGCGGAATCCTACAATGAGCAGTTCTTC.

The V gene is TRBV5-4, the J gene TRBJ1-2, with a possible D match to TRBD1 (5 bases). The CDR3 spans 13 residues. Germline V gene lookup returns CDR1 SGHNT and CDR2 YYREEE (reference sequence). Trimming removed 3 bases at V and 4 bases at J, with 10 bases between. The CDR3 sequence: CASSWEDSYGYTF. The DNA for the CDR3 is TGTGCCAGCAGCTGGGAAGACAGCTATGGCTACACCTTC.

This chain links TRBV9 with TRBJ2-1; no firm D call. This CDR3 comprises 15 residues. From germline, CDR1 is SGDLS and CDR2 YYNGEE. V was cut by 1 base and J by 1 base, with 9 bases left in between. CDR3 in amino acids: CASSVLPYSYNEQFF. CDR3 DNA sequence: TGTGCCAGCAGCGTACTCCCGTATTCCTACAATGAGCAGTTCTTC. Together with reference TRBV9 and TRBJ2-1, the CDR3 gives the full variable domain: DSGVTQTPKHLITATGQRVTLRCSPRSGDLSVYWYQQSLDQGLQFLIQYYNGEERAKGNILERFSAQQFPDLHSELNLSSLELGDSALYFCASSVLPYSYNEQFFGPGTRLTVL.

The genes are TRBV30 and TRBJ1-5; D call uncertain. V was pared by 5 bases and J by 2 bases, with 19 bases between. The CDR3 covers 16 residues. Germline V lookup: CDR1 GTSNPN, CDR2 SVGIG (reference sequence). CDR3 DNA: TGTGCCTGGGCGCCGGGAGAGGTTGTCCGCAATCAGCCCCAGCATTTT. As protein: CAWAPGEVVRNQPQHF.

This chain joins TRBV15 and TRBJ2-7; 7 bases are a match to TRBD1. Germline values: CDR1 LNHNV, CDR2 YYDKDF (reference sequence). The CDR3 is 16 residues long. Trimming at V came to 3 bases and at J to 0 bases, leaving 8 bases not matched to a gene. CDR3 nucleotide sequence: TGTGCCACCAGCAGTGAATCCGGGACAGCCTCCTACGAGCAGTACTTC. This gives the protein CATSSESGTASYEQYF.

This clone appeared once. The CDR3 end shows no conserved phenylalanine or tryptophan, and so a read error is likely. The limits of the CDR3 on the DNA are not certain, so only TCRdb's listed CDR3 is given. The chain employs TRBV5-1 and TRBJ1-2. The CDR3 is made up of 14 amino acids, end residues included. Germline CDR1 SGHRS, CDR2 YFSETQ. CDR3 protein: CASSLETVAGISLV.

V and J are TRBV5-1 and TRBJ1-4; 9 nucleotides agree with TRBD1. V trimming: 3 bases; J trimming: 0 bases; junction bases outside the gene matches: 6. The CDR3 sequence is 17 residues long. Looked up from germline, CDR1 is SGHRS and CDR2 is YFSETQ. The CDR3 is CASSWGDRVATNEKLFF. The DNA for the CDR3 is TGCGCCAGCAGCTGGGGGGACAGGGTTGCAACTAATGAAAAACTGTTTTTT.

V and J are TRBV27 and TRBJ2-2; the D is unclear. CDR1 and CDR2 from the germline V gene are MNHEY and SMNVEV (reference sequence). This CDR3 region has 16 residues. The ends were cut back, 6 bases at V and 1 base at J, with 15 bases in the middle. In DNA form, the CDR3 reads TGTGCCAGCAGAGTCTCCGTGGCCAGGAACACCGGGGAGCTGTTTTTT. Protein product: CASRVSVARNTGELFF.

J is TRBJ2-7 and V is TRBV19, with 9 bases matching TRBD1. The CDR3 is 14 residues long. Germline CDR1 is LNHDA and CDR2 is SQIVND (reference sequence). V dropped 5 bases and J dropped 3; count of bases not matched to a gene: 5. CDR3 nucleotides: TGTGCCAGTAGTCGACAGGGGGGCGGCTACGAGCAGTACTTC. Translation gives CASSRQGGGYEQYF.

This sequence joins TRBV28 and TRBJ2-1; TRBD2 might be the D (5 bases). In germline, CDR1 is MDHEN, CDR2 SYDVKM. The CDR3 consists of 15 residues. Trimming took off 8 bases at V and 0 bases at J, with 14 bases between the two ends. CDR3 DNA sequence: TGTGCCAGCCGCCGCGGGTCAAGCTCCTACAATGAGCAGTTCTTC. Residues: CASRRGSSSYNEQFF.

The count of this clone is one. The chain has TRBV5-4 and TRBJ1-2; possible D gene TRBD1, 5 bases. The CDR3 runs to 16 residues. Trimming stripped 1 base from V and 8 bases from J, with 21 bases between. From germline, CDR1 is SGHNT and CDR2 YYREEE (reference sequence). CDR3 sequence (DNA): TGTGCCAGCAGCTTGATGGGTGGCAGGGTGAATTTAGGCTACACCTTC. It translates to CASSLMGGRVNLGYTF.

The chain employs TRBV28 and TRBJ1-5; 8 positions match TRBD1. V trimming: 6 bases; J trimming: 2 bases; junction bases outside the gene matches: 3. CDR3 length: 14 residues. The germline gives CDR1 MDHEN, CDR2 SYDVKM. DNA of the CDR3: TGTGCCAGCAGCCAGGACAGGGGCAATCAGCCCCAGCATTTT. It codes for CASSQDRGNQPQHF.

The chain couples TRBV28 to TRBJ1-5, with D possibly matching TRBD1 (6 bases). The germline V and J ends were trimmed by 5 bases and 5 bases, with 19 bases remaining between them. Germline V CDR1 and CDR2: MDHEN, SYDVKM. The CDR3 sequence is 16 residues long. The CDR3 spells CASSLLIVQGDQPQHF. Here the CDR3 DNA reads TGTGCCAGCAGTCTACTCATCGTACAGGGTGATCAGCCCCAGCATTTT. The full variable domain, completed using reference TRBV28 and TRBJ1-5, is DVKVTQSSRYLVKRTGEKVFLECVQDMDHENMFWYRQDPGLGLRLIYFSYDVKMKEKGDIPEGYSVSREKKERFSLILESASTNQTSMYLCASSLLIVQGDQPQHFGDGTRLSIL.

This chain links TRBV19 with TRBJ2-1; 11 bases align to TRBD2. Germline trimming cut 5 bases from V and 0 bases from J; bases unmatched to any gene: 6. From germline, CDR1 is LNHDA and CDR2 SQIVND (reference sequence). The CDR3 is made up of 17 amino acids. CDR3 in amino acids: CASSDGTSGLSYNEQFF. The CDR3 DNA reads as TGTGCCAGTAGTGACGGGACTAGCGGACTCTCCTACAATGAGCAGTTCTTC.